The 24 T cell receptor beta chains listed next were all sequenced from one sample in a study of cytomegalovirus exposure and HLA in healthy donors. PCR primers comprised 60 Vbeta and 13 Jbeta primers. Here immunoSEQ multiplex PCR was the method, and the copy in TCRdb shows in-frame clones only, minus some. The top ten hold 4.5% to 7.5% of the sample, which has 200,000 or so clones, about 77% seen once. Sample: PBMCs. Receptor source: a woman younger than 45 in good health and CMV-seropositive.

The chain couples TRBV10-1 to TRBJ2-2; 7 nucleotides match TRBD1. This CDR3 is 15 amino acids long. Germline CDR1 reads WNHNN; CDR2 reads SYGVQD (reference sequence). Losses at the gene ends were 6 bases for V and 1 base for J; bases not matched to a gene: 5. CDR3 sequence reads: CASSVTGRNTGELFF. The CDR3 bases are TGCGCCAGCAGCGTGACAGGGAGGAACACCGGGGAGCTGTTTTTT.

V usage is TRBV19 and J usage is TRBJ1-1; D unresolved. CDR3 size: 12 residues. V lost 5 bases and J lost 3, with 7 bases in between. Germline V gives CDR1 LNHDA, CDR2 SQIVND (reference sequence). This CDR3 is CASSSQYTEAFF. The DNA for the CDR3 is TGTGCCAGTAGTTCACAGTACACTGAAGCTTTCTTT.

J is TRBJ1-1 and V is TRBV19; 12 bases map to TRBD1. V lost 2 bases and J lost 5; bases outside the gene matches: 12. The germline V gene has CDR1 LNHDA and CDR2 SQIVND (reference sequence). The CDR3 spans 18 residues. Here the CDR3 DNA reads TGTGCCAGTAGTATATCCGCGGGACAGGGGGCGATTTTGACTGAAGCTTTCTTT. The encoded protein is CASSISAGQGAILTEAFF.

V usage is TRBV18 and J usage is TRBJ1-2; tentatively, D is TRBD1 (5 bases). Germline loops: CDR1 KGHSH, CDR2 LQKENI. The CDR3 covers 13 residues. The V gene lost 4 bases and the J gene lost 4 bases, with 10 bases spanning the gap. Here the CDR3 reads CASSQETVYGYTF. CDR3 nucleotide sequence: TGTGCCAGCTCACAAGAGACAGTCTATGGCTACACCTTC. The full variable domain, rest sourced from reference TRBV18 and TRBJ1-2, is NAGVMQNPRHLVRRRGQEARLRCSPMKGHSHVYWYRQLPEEGLKFMVYLQKENIIDESGMPKERFSAEFPKEGPSILRIQQVVRGDSAAYFCASSQETVYGYTFGSGTRLTVV.

This chain links TRBV5-6 with TRBJ2-3; 8 bases line up with TRBD1. The CDR3 is 17 residues long. Germline values: CDR1 SGHDT, CDR2 YYEEEE. J was trimmed by 0 bases and V by 3 bases; bases with no gene match: 9. This chain's CDR3 is CASSSVDRAASTDTQYF. The CDR3 DNA is TGTGCCAGCAGCTCCGTGGACAGGGCTGCTAGCACAGATACGCAGTATTTT. Looking up the rest from reference TRBV5-6 and TRBJ2-3 gives the full variable domain: DAGVTQSPTHLIKTRGQQVTLRCSPKSGHDTVSWYQQALGQGPQFIFQYYEEEERQRGNFPDRFSGHQFPNYSSELNVNALLLGDSALYLCASSSVDRAASTDTQYFGPGTRLTVL.

This chain connects TRBV5-1 to TRBJ2-3; 9 bases align to TRBD2. Germline V CDR1 and CDR2: SGHRS, YFSETQ. V lost 5 bases to trimming and J lost 8 bases; unmatched junction nucleotides: 12. There are 15 residues in the CDR3. CDR3 amino acids: CASSLGGEAGGTQYF. For the CDR3, the DNA is TGCGCCAGCAGTCTTGGAGGGGAAGCGGGGGGTACGCAGTATTTT.

The rearrangement joins TRBV5-6 to TRBJ1-1; no clear D gene. CDR1 is SGHDT and CDR2 is YYEEEE in the germline V gene. With 4 bases removed from V and 2 bases from J, the gap between germline ends came to 12 bases. The CDR3 is 14 residues long. The CDR3 DNA follows: TGTGCCAGCAGCCGGGTCTTAGAAAACACTGAAGCTTTCTTT. This encodes CASSRVLENTEAFF.

This clone was found a few times. The rearrangement links TRBV14 to TRBJ2-1; D ambiguous. V shed 4 bases and J shed 9 bases, with 10 bases lying between them. The CDR3 is made up of 12 amino acids. Germline CDR1 is SGHDN and CDR2 is FVKESK. The CDR3 spells CASSLTWAEQFF. In DNA, the CDR3 is TGTGCCAGCAGCCTAACTTGGGCTGAGCAGTTCTTC.

The rearrangement links TRBV13 to TRBJ1-6, with TRBD1 matching over 10 bases. Germline V lookup: CDR1 PRHDT, CDR2 FYEKMQ (reference sequence). There are 15 residues in the CDR3. Trimming took 2 bases from V and 14 from J; bases not matched to a gene: 9. CDR3 protein: CASSLPGTGVPSLHF. DNA of the CDR3: TGTGCCAGCAGCTTACCCGGGACAGGGGTTCCCTCCCTCCACTTT.

The chain recombines TRBV2 with TRBJ1-2; weak D call: TRBD1 (5 bases). The CDR3 is made up of 10 amino acids. The germline V gene encodes CDR1 SNHLY and CDR2 FYNNEI. V lost 6 bases and J 10 bases, leaving 9 bases between the germline ends. This chain's CDR3 is CASRGGAYTF. CDR3 bases: TGTGCCAGCAGGGGGGGTGCCTACACCTTC.

V is TRBV5-1 and J is TRBJ2-7; 11 nucleotides agree with TRBD2. The germline V gene encodes CDR1 SGHRS and CDR2 YFSETQ. This CDR3 contains 18 residues. Unmatched junction bases numbered 9, after V lost 0 bases and J lost 1 base. The CDR3 sequence: CASSLVPSGGKVSYEQYF. CDR3 coding DNA: TGCGCCAGCAGCTTGGTGCCTAGCGGGGGGAAGGTGTCCTACGAGCAGTACTTC.

The rearrangement links TRBV4-3 to TRBJ1-1; TRBD1 is a possible D gene (6 bases). CDR1 LGHNA and CDR2 YSLEER come from the germline V gene. The CDR3 runs 15 residues. Between the trimmed V and J ends, which lost 0 bases and 5 bases, there was a span of 13 bases. In DNA, the CDR3 is TGCGCCAGCAGCCAAGATGGGGGGGCGCGAACTGAAGCTTTCTTT. Amino acid sequence: CASSQDGGARTEAFF.

This clone has just one count. The genes are TRBV10-3 and TRBJ1-6; 9 nucleotides line up with TRBD1. CDR3 size: 13 residues. CDR1 and CDR2 from the germline V gene are ENHRY and SYGVKD. J gave up 6 bases and V 9 bases, and 3 bases lay outside the gene matches. CDR3 loop: CAITTGGNSPLHF. In DNA, the CDR3 is TGTGCCATTACGACAGGGGGTAATTCACCCCTCCACTTT.

The chain uses TRBV6-1 and TRBJ1-6, with D possibly matching TRBD1 (6 bases). V lost 0 bases and J 9 bases, leaving 15 bases between the germline ends. CDR3 length equals 16 residues. Germline CDR1 and CDR2: MNHNS and SASEGT. DNA for the CDR3: TGTGCCAGCAGTGAAGCGGTAAACAGGGTCTCTTCACCCCTCCACTTT. Translated, it gives CASSEAVNRVSSPLHF.

The chain couples TRBV5-8 to TRBJ1-2; TRBD1 matches at 9 bases. The germline CDR1 and CDR2 sequences are SGHTS and YDEGEE. The junction had 4 bases not matched to a gene; V was cut back by 3 bases and J by 4 bases. The CDR3 contains 14 residues. The CDR3 is CASSSTDRGYGYTF. The CDR3 bases are TGTGCCAGCAGCTCAACGGACAGGGGCTATGGCTACACCTTC. Full variable domain (rest looked up from reference TRBV5-8 and TRBJ1-2): EAGVTQSPTHLIKTRGQQATLRCSPISGHTSVYWYQQALGLGLQFLLWYDEGEERNRGNFPPRFSGRQFPNYSSELNVNALELEDSALYLCASSSTDRGYGYTFGSGTRLTVV.

V is TRBV13 and J is TRBJ2-3, with 10 bases matching TRBD2. The CDR3 covers 17 residues. Looked up from germline, CDR1 is PRHDT and CDR2 is FYEKMQ (reference sequence). V was clipped by 5 bases and J by 2 bases; unmatched bases: 10. The chain's CDR3 is CASSPLGSGGATDTQYF. In DNA, the CDR3 is TGTGCCAGCAGCCCCCTCGGGAGCGGGGGGGCCACAGATACGCAGTATTTT.

This sequence joins TRBV2 and TRBJ2-1, with TRBD1 identical over 7 bases. Looked up from germline, CDR1 is SNHLY and CDR2 is FYNNEI. V shed 6 bases and J 7 bases; nucleotides not matched to a gene: 3. The CDR3 runs 12 residues. The CDR3 nucleotides read TGTGCCAGCAGGGGACAGAAGAATGAGCAGTTCTTC. This encodes CASRGQKNEQFF.

The chain couples TRBV13 to TRBJ1-1; D unclear. Trimming shortened V by 5 bases and J by 11 bases, and 18 bases separated the two germline ends. CDR1 and CDR2 (germline): PRHDT, FYEKMQ (reference sequence). The CDR3 spans 13 residues. The CDR3 nucleotides read TGTGCCAGCAGCACAGCGAGGGCGGTAAGGGCTTTCTTT. Translation gives CASSTARAVRAFF.

The chain combines TRBV6-6 with TRBJ1-1; no clear D. There are 13 residues in the CDR3. Trimming cost V 0 bases and J 6 bases, with 8 bases left between them. In germline, CDR1 is MNHNY, CDR2 SVGAGI (reference sequence). The CDR3 is CASSYSGQSEAFF. The CDR3 bases are TGTGCCAGCAGTTACTCTGGGCAGTCTGAAGCTTTCTTT.

The chain combines TRBV7-9 with TRBJ2-5; maybe TRBD2 (5 bases). Germline V CDR1 and CDR2: SEHNR, FQNEAQ (reference sequence). Trimming cost V 2 bases and J 4 bases, with 11 bases left between them. The CDR3 sequence is 14 residues long. The CDR3 DNA sequence: TGTGCCAGCAGCTTAAATTCGGGGAGAGAGACCCAGTACTTC. Protein: CASSLNSGRETQYF.

CDR3 DNA: TGTGCCAGCAGACCAGGCGGGAGGGCCTCAGATACGCAGTATTTT. It encodes CASRPGGRASDTQYF. The genes are TRBV28 and TRBJ2-3, with 9 bases that match TRBD2. After removal of 6 bases from V and 4 bases from J, the junction contained 8 bases not matched to a gene. Germline CDR1 MDHEN, CDR2 SYDVKM. The CDR3 has 15 residues.

This rearrangement joins TRBV7-2 to TRBJ1-5; D call uncertain. The CDR3 length is 14 residues. Germline loops: CDR1 SGHTA, CDR2 FQGNSA. The germline V and J ends were trimmed by 1 base and 2 bases, with 6 bases remaining between them. DNA for the CDR3: TGTGCCAGCAGCTTAGATCCAGGCAATCAGCCCCAGCATTTT. Residues: CASSLDPGNQPQHF.

V gene TRBV7-2 combines with J gene TRBJ2-7; a possible D gene is TRBD2 (6 bases). The germline CDR1 and CDR2 sequences are SGHTA and FQGNSA. Trimming shortened V by 3 bases and J by 2 bases, and 20 bases separated the two germline ends. The CDR3 loop spans 17 amino acids. CDR3 DNA sequence: TGTGCCAGCAGCTTGGCCCCCAGCGGGCTCCCAACCTACGAGCAGTACTTC. Protein: CASSLAPSGLPTYEQYF.

The chain couples TRBV7-9 to TRBJ2-1; tentative D call: TRBD1 (6 bases). This CDR3 has 12 amino acids. V gave up 1 base and J gave up 9 bases, with 7 bases separating them. CDR1 and CDR2 from the germline V gene are SEHNR and FQNEAQ (reference sequence). CDR3 DNA sequence: TGTGCCAGCAGCTTAGGGGGGCTTGAGCAGTTCTTC. Its translation: CASSLGGLEQFF.